Presented here are 24 T cell receptor beta chains from one specimen sequenced in a study of a mutant IDH1 vaccine in newly diagnosed glioma. Only in-frame clones appear in the TCRdb table, and some are missing; sequencing was by immunoSEQ multiplex PCR. The data show over 40,000 clones, roughly 79% seen once. Antigen specificity for these receptors is unknown. Time point reported: week 35, safety follow-up. The investigators gave 300 ug of mutant IDH1 20-mer peptide in each vaccine dose, together with topical imiquimod. The material was PBMCs, obtained from a glioma patient whose treatment included an IDH1 peptide vaccine. These receptors were taken from a woman in her thirties or forties with glioma. Some clones in this sample may be carry-over from other donors' samples.

There are a few counts of this clone. The chain employs TRBV28 and TRBJ1-1, with 8 positions matching TRBD1. CDR1 and CDR2 (germline): MDHEN, SYDVKM. V trimming: 4 bases; J trimming: 4 bases; junction bases outside the gene matches: 5. CDR3 length equals 14 residues. The CDR3 protein is CASSSTGDGTEAFF. The CDR3 DNA reads TGTGCCAGCAGTTCGACAGGGGATGGCACTGAAGCTTTCTTT.

The V and J genes are TRBV29-1 and TRBJ2-5; 10 bases agree with TRBD1. Germline trimming cut 7 bases from V and 2 bases from J; bases unmatched to any gene: 4. Germline V gene data show CDR1 as SQVTM and CDR2 as ANQGSEA. This CDR3 comprises 13 residues. The CDR3 here is CSAWTGGQETQYF. Written as DNA, the CDR3 is TGCAGCGCTTGGACAGGGGGACAAGAGACCCAGTACTTC. Variable domain in full (rest from reference TRBV29-1 and TRBJ2-5): SAVISQKPSRDICQRGTSLTIQCQVDSQVTMMFWYRQQPGQSLTLIATANQGSEATYESGFVIDKFPISRPNLTFSTLTVSNMSPEDSSIYLCSAWTGGQETQYFGPGTRLLVL.

The chain links TRBV19 to TRBJ1-5, with D perhaps TRBD1 (6 bases). The germline gives CDR1 LNHDA, CDR2 SQIVND (reference sequence). The V and J ends lost 6 bases and 3 bases respectively, with 21 bases between them. The CDR3 runs to 17 residues. The CDR3 region has the DNA TGTGCCAGTAGGCCCGGGAAGAGGACAGACATCAATCAGCCCCAGCATTTT. The encoded protein is CASRPGKRTDINQPQHF.

This clone was observed a single time. The rearrangement joins TRBV27 to TRBJ1-4; D is perhaps TRBD1 (6 bases). CDR1 MNHEY and CDR2 SMNVEV come from the germline V gene (reference sequence). This CDR3 region has 15 residues. V lost 4 bases, J lost 7 bases, and 16 bases lay in between. CDR3 in amino acids: CASSSEGGAREKLFF. The CDR3 bases are TGTGCCAGCAGTTCAGAGGGGGGGGCTCGTGAAAAACTGTTTTTT. Complete variable domain (other parts from reference TRBV27 and TRBJ1-4): EAQVTQNPRYLITVTGKKLTVTCSQNMNHEYMSWYRQDPGLGLRQIYYSMNVEVTDKGDVPEGYKVSRKEKRNFPLILESPSPNQTSLYFCASSSEGGAREKLFFGSGTQLSVL.

The V and J genes are TRBV28 and TRBJ1-2; 7 bases line up with TRBD1. In germline, CDR1 is MDHEN, CDR2 SYDVKM. The J segment lost 6 bases and the V segment lost 1 base, leaving 8 bases of the junction unmatched. The CDR3 runs 15 residues. The CDR3 coding sequence is TGTGCCAGCAGTTTATTCTCCCGACAGGGAAATGGCTACACCTTC. Protein: CASSLFSRQGNGYTF.

The chain combines TRBV14 with TRBJ2-3; D is unresolved. The CDR3 spans 13 residues. V lost 4 bases and J 4 bases, leaving 9 bases between the germline ends. The germline V gene has CDR1 SGHDN and CDR2 FVKESK. As DNA, the CDR3 is TGTGCCAGCAGCCTTTCTCCTTCAGATACGCAGTATTTT. Its protein product is CASSLSPSDTQYF. Supplemented by reference TRBV14 and TRBJ2-3, the full variable domain reads EAGVTQFPSHSVIEKGQTVTLRCDPISGHDNLYWYRRVMGKEIKFLLHFVKESKQDESGMPNNRFLAERTGGTYSTLKVQPAELEDSGVYFCASSLSPSDTQYFGPGTRLTVL.

With regard to this clone: The junction shows a germline mismatch at one end, possibly a read error. The chain is built from TRBV7-7 and TRBJ2-7, with 9 bases lining up with TRBD1. Germline-derived CDR1 and CDR2 are SSHAT and FNYEAQ (reference sequence). The CDR3 extends over 14 amino acids. The CDR3 DNA follows: TGTGCTAGCAGCCTTTACCTGACAGGGGGCGAGCAGTACTTC. Encoded protein: CASSLYLTGGEQYF.

This chain links TRBV6-1 with TRBJ1-1; 11 positions match TRBD1. J gave up 5 bases and V 4 bases, and 3 bases lay outside the gene matches. This CDR3 is 14 amino acids long. Per the germline V gene, CDR1 is MNHNS and CDR2 is SASEGT. The CDR3 coding sequence is TGTGCCAGCAGTGGAGGGACAGGGGGGACTGAAGCTTTCTTT. It yields the protein CASSGGTGGTEAFF.

This chain joins TRBV2 and TRBJ2-2; D gene unclear. The length of the CDR3 is 13 residues. The V gene's germline CDR1 is SNHLY and CDR2 FYNNEI. The V end was cut by 4 bases, the J end by 5 bases, with 8 bases between. In DNA, the CDR3 is TGTGCCAGCAGTGCACGGGCAACCGGGGAGCTGTTTTTT. Translating gives CASSARATGELFF.

This sequence joins TRBV10-1 and TRBJ2-1; D possibly corresponds to TRBD2 (5 bases). The CDR3 consists of 11 residues. From germline, CDR1 is WNHNN and CDR2 SYGVQD (reference sequence). Trimming removed 11 bases at V and 10 bases at J, with 15 bases between. The CDR3 DNA reads as TGCGCCTGTCCGAACTGGAGGGAGCAGTTCTTC. This gives the protein CACPNWREQFF.

This sequence joins TRBV7-2 and TRBJ1-5; D is possibly TRBD1 (6 bases). Germline V gives CDR1 SGHTA, CDR2 FQGNSA. The length of the CDR3 is 19 residues. Trimming left V 5 bases short and J 4 bases short, with 27 bases between. CDR3 sequence (DNA): TGTGCCAGCAGCGGGGGGGGGCAGGGGTTGCCCCGGGGTAATCAGCCCCAGCATTTT. Encoded protein: CASSGGGQGLPRGNQPQHF.

The chain employs TRBV5-1 and TRBJ1-2, with D tentatively TRBD1 (5 bases). Trimming stripped 2 bases from V and 2 bases from J, with 7 bases between. CDR3 length: 13 residues. Per the germline V gene, CDR1 is SGHRS and CDR2 is YFSETQ. The CDR3 loop reads CASSFEGNYGYTF. In DNA, the CDR3 is TGCGCCAGCAGCTTTGAGGGGAACTATGGCTACACCTTC. Full variable domain (outside the CDR3, taken from reference TRBV5-1 and TRBJ1-2): KAGVTQTPRYLIKTRGQQVTLSCSPISGHRSVSWYQQTPGQGLQFLFEYFSETQRNKGNFPGRFSGRQFSNSRSEMNVSTLELGDSALYLCASSFEGNYGYTFGSGTRLTVV.

The genes are TRBV6-1 and TRBJ2-5; tentatively, D is TRBD2 (6 bases). Germline V gene data show CDR1 as MNHNS and CDR2 as SASEGT. V lost 10 bases and J lost 5, with 23 bases in between. The CDR3 sequence is 15 residues long. CDR3 coding DNA: TGTGCCACCCTTATGGGGCGGGAAGGTCGGGAGACCCAGTACTTC. Translated: CATLMGREGRETQYF.

The chain employs TRBV7-2 and TRBJ2-7; a weak D match, TRBD1 (5 bases). This CDR3 has 13 amino acids. Germline CDR1 reads SGHTA; CDR2 reads FQGNSA. V lost 3 bases and J 7 bases, leaving 13 bases between the germline ends. CDR3 residues: CASSLGRVGEQYF. For the CDR3, the DNA is TGTGCCAGCAGCTTGGGCAGGGTGGGGGAGCAGTACTTC.

This clone was counted a single time. The gene calls are TRBV7-2 and TRBJ1-4; D remains unclear. The V gene lost 4 bases and the J gene lost 2 bases, with 5 bases spanning the gap. The CDR3 sequence is 13 residues long. CDR1 and CDR2 from the germline V gene are SGHTA and FQGNSA. In DNA, the CDR3 is TGTGCCAGCAGCTCGGACACTAATGAAAAACTGTTTTTT. Its protein is CASSSDTNEKLFF.

This chain connects TRBV25-1 to TRBJ2-2, with 12 bases matching TRBD2. The CDR3 is 18 amino acids. From germline, CDR1 is MGHDK and CDR2 SYGVNS. J lost 6 bases, V lost 4 bases, and 12 bases had no gene match. For the CDR3, the DNA is TGTGCCAGCAGTGCCCCGGGCCTAGCGGGAGGGGAGGCCGGGGAGCTGTTTTTT. Translating it yields CASSAPGLAGGEAGELFF.

The chain has TRBV6-1 and TRBJ2-7; 8 nucleotides match TRBD2. The CDR3 covers 13 residues. With V trimmed by 4 bases and J by 6 bases, 5 bases remained unmatched. Germline V CDR1 and CDR2: MNHNS, SASEGT. This CDR3 reads CASSAGTRGEQYF. CDR3 sequence (DNA): TGTGCCAGCAGTGCCGGGACTAGGGGCGAGCAGTACTTC.

This clone occurred once. The CDR3 protein is CASSLGGIPEAFF. The CDR3 DNA follows: TGTGCCAGCTCCCTCGGAGGGATTCCTGAAGCTTTCTTT. The rearrangement uses TRBV7-9 and TRBJ1-1; D gene uncertain. CDR1 and CDR2 (germline): SEHNR, FQNEAQ (reference sequence). The CDR3 is made up of 13 amino acids. The V and J ends lost 8 bases and 6 bases respectively, with 16 bases between them.

This chain connects TRBV5-5 to TRBJ1-2; D may be TRBD1 (5 bases). This CDR3 is built from 13 residues. Deletions cut 3 bases from V and 3 bases from J, with 9 bases between. From germline, CDR1 is SGHKS and CDR2 YYEKEE (reference sequence). The CDR3 DNA sequence: TGTGCCAGCAGCTGGCAGGGTGACTATGGCTACACCTTC. This sequence encodes CASSWQGDYGYTF.

The chain combines TRBV4-1 with TRBJ2-4; no clear D. The CDR3 runs 13 residues. In germline, CDR1 is MGHRA, CDR2 YSYEKL. V lost 1 base and J 5 bases, leaving 6 bases between the germline ends. CDR3 nucleotide sequence: TGCGCCAGCAGCCAAGTAGGCGAAAACATTCAGTACTTC. Translating gives CASSQVGENIQYF.

The chain employs TRBV4-3 and TRBJ1-1; D not resolved. The V gene lost 0 bases and the J gene lost 3 bases, with 8 bases spanning the gap. Germline loops: CDR1 LGHNA, CDR2 YSLEER. The CDR3 runs 14 residues. The CDR3: CASSQDPQDTEAFF. CDR3 bases: TGCGCCAGCAGCCAAGATCCCCAGGACACTGAAGCTTTCTTT.

The chain recombines TRBV4-3 with TRBJ2-3; no definite D call. The CDR3 loop spans 13 amino acids. Germline CDR1 LGHNA, CDR2 YSLEER. V lost 2 bases and J lost 4, with 7 bases in between. The CDR3 loop is CASSQTASDTQYF. CDR3 DNA sequence: TGCGCCAGCAGCCAAACAGCTTCAGATACGCAGTATTTT.

The rearrangement links TRBV4-1 to TRBJ2-5, with D possibly matching TRBD1 (5 bases). V shed 2 bases and J shed 1 base, with 11 bases lying between them. Germline values: CDR1 MGHRA, CDR2 YSYEKL. The CDR3 loop spans 15 amino acids. CDR3 in DNA: TGCGCCAGCAGCCAACAGGACATACGCCAAGAGACCCAGTACTTC. Encoded protein: CASSQQDIRQETQYF.

The gene calls are TRBV15 and TRBJ1-1, with 7 bases matching TRBD1. There are 15 residues in the CDR3. V trimming: 5 bases; J trimming: 4 bases; junction bases outside the gene matches: 10. Per the germline V gene, CDR1 is LNHNV and CDR2 is YYDKDF (reference sequence). The CDR3 loop reads CATSLKGAGGTEAFF. In DNA form, the CDR3 reads TGTGCCACCAGCTTGAAGGGGGCGGGGGGCACTGAAGCTTTCTTT.